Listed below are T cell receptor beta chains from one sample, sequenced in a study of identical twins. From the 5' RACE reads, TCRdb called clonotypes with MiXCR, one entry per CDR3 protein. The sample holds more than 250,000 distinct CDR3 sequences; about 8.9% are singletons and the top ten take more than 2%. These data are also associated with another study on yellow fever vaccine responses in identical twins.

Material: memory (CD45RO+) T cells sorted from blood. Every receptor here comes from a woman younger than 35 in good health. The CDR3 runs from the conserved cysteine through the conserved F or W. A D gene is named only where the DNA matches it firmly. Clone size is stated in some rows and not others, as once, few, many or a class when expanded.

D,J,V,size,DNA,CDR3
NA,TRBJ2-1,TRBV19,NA,TGTGCCAGTAGTATCTCTCCACCCTACAATGAGCAGTTCTTC,CASSISPPYNEQFF
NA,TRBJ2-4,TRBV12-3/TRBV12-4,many,TGTGCCAGCAGCTTGGAAGGCCGGGGGGCCAAAAACATTCAGTACTTC,CASSLEGRGAKNIQYF
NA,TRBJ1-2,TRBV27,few,TGTGCCAGCAGTTTAGGCCGATATAACTATGGCTACACCTTC,CASSLGRYNYGYTF
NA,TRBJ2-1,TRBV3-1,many,TGTGCCAGCAGCCACCTCGGAGGCTCCTACAATGAGCAGTTCTTC,CASSHLGGSYNEQFF
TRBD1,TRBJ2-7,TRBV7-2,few,TGTGCCAGCAGCTTAAGGACAGGGGAGGTCTACGAGCAGTACTTC,CASSLRTGEVYEQYF
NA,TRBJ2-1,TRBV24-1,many,TGTGCCACCAGTGATCCAGTAGGGGTGTCCAATGAGCAGTTCTTC,CATSDPVGVSNEQFF
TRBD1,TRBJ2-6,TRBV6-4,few,TGTGCCAGCAGTGACCGACAGGGTTCGGGGGCCAACGTCCTGACTTTC,CASSDRQGSGANVLTF
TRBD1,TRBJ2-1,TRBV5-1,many,TGCGCCAGCAGGCCTGCGGGACAGGGATACAATGAGCAGTTCTTC,CASRPAGQGYNEQFF
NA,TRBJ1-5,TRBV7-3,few,TGTGCCAGCAGCTTGGAGATGAATCAGCCCCAGCATTTT,CASSLEMNQPQHF
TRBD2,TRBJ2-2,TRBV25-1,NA,TGTGCCAGCAGTGACTGGACTAGCCGGGACACCGGGGAGCTGTTTTTT,CASSDWTSRDTGELFF
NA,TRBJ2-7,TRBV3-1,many,TGTGCCAGCAGCCTCAGACCCCACGAGCAGTACTTC,CASSLRPHEQYF
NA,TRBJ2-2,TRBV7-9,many,TGTGCCAGTTGCTACGCGTCGGGACACGCGAACACCGGGGAGCTGTTTTTT,CASCYASGHANTGELFF
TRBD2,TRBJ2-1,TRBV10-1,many,TGCGCCAGCAGTGACCAGCGGGGAAGCCTTGAGCAGTTCTTC,CASSDQRGSLEQFF